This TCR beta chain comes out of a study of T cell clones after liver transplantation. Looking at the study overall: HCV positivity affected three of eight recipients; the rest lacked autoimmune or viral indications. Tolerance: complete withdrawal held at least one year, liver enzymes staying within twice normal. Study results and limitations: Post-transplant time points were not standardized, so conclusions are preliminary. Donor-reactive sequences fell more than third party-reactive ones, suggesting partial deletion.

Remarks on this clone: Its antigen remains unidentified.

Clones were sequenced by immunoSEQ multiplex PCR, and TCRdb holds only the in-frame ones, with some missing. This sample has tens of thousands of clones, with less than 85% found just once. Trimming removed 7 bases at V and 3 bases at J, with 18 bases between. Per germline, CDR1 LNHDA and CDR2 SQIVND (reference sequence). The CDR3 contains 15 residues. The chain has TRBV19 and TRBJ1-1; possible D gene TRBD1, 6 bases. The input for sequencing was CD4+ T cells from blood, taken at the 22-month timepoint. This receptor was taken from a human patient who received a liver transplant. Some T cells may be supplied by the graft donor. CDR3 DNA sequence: TGTGCCAGTAAGTGGGGGGCCTCAGGGGACACTGAAGCTTTCTTT. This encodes CASKWGASGDTEAFF.